This T cell receptor (beta chain) was documented in a study of blood T cell repertoires in COVID-19 (dated by TCRdb to about 2020). Notes on the research overall: Collaborator samples came from the United States, Italy and Spain and covered acute and convalescent phases of COVID-19. The material from the prospective study consisted of cDNA or gDNA derived from T cells, B-cell-depleted T cells, or PBMCs. Deeply sampled blood TCRbeta repertoires from subjects exposed to, actively infected with, or recovered from COVID-19 were included in the dataset. The repertoires were released in a freely available public database intended as a resource for research on the immune response to SARS-CoV-2. Samples were obtained from the ongoing ImmuneRACE study (first 160 participants) and from 1,000 to 1,500 subjects provided by 6 global collaborators. Nearly every sample came with metadata listing a de-identified subject ID, COVID-19 status, age in years and sex. Where available, HLA class I and class II types were obtained from metadata supplied by the sample provider rather than from assay-based typing.

Beyond this particular receptor, the publication reports: How much clinical and demographic metadata was included differed by source and by participant, and the metadata was provided uncurated.

Comment on this clone: It lacks a known antigen. There are no base qualities to consult, and no much larger clone falls within one base.

TCRbeta CDR3 regions were amplified from genomic DNA using the immunoSEQ Assay, a bias-controlled multiplex PCR. Per the authors' processing: Nucleated cell counts per sample were estimated from amplification of reference gene primers within the assay. Sequence reads were collapsed and filtered to measure the absolute abundance of every unique TCRbeta CDR3 rearrangement. For each sample, productive Simpson clonality was calculated as the square root of Simpson's diversity index over productive rearrangements. TCRdb mirrors the immuneACCESS table, restricted to in-frame sequences. Some clones are absent from its copies; in checked studies, under half trace to an unresolved V gene, and the reason for the others is unknown. The V and J calls and clone size come from that table; D and trimming were worked out from the DNA. A total of 60,000 or so clones appear in this sample, 70% to 90% of them only once. The ten largest clones represent approximately 15% of the sample.

From the cysteine up to the phenylalanine, the CDR3 has a length of 14 residues. The sequence is cut down to CDR3 DNA, 42 bases in frame from base 1. The germline ends are 7 bases apart after V is trimmed by 0 bases and J by 4 bases. CDR1 and CDR2 (LGHDT, YNNKEL) derive from the germline V gene (reference sequence). Each collaborating institution followed its own protocols to collect whole blood in K2EDTA tubes. For TCRbeta analysis, collaborators shipped samples in one of three forms: frozen whole blood, isolated PBMCs, or DNA extracted from either of those sample types. This receptor chain uses TRBV3-1 (or the pseudogene TRBV3-2) and TRBJ1-3; the D gene cannot be named for sure. Material: peripheral blood. The sequence derives from a man older than 75 with acute or convalescent COVID-19. The CDR3 loop reads CASSQDALGNTIYF. The DNA is TGTGCCAGCAGCCAAGATGCGCTGGGAAACACCATATATTTT.